This entry describes one T cell receptor (beta chain). This CDR3 is built from 14 residues. V lost 4 bases to trimming and J lost 2 bases, with 12 bases between them. The germline gives CDR1 MNHNS, CDR2 SASEGT. The data stem from a study of shared clonotypes between healthy human individuals. Profiled with immunoSEQ multiplex PCR; TCRdb holds only in-frame clones, not every one. The sample lists more than 2 million clones, 85% to 95% occurring once. Sample: naive CD4+ T cells sorted from blood. This sample's subset: CD45RA+ positively selected. The gene calls are TRBV6-1 and TRBJ2-7; D is undetermined. This receptor was identified in a man between 18 and 35 years old in good health. This CDR3 is CASSVGQRAYEQYF. CDR3 in DNA: TGTGCCAGCAGTGTAGGGCAGCGCGCCTACGAGCAGTACTTC.